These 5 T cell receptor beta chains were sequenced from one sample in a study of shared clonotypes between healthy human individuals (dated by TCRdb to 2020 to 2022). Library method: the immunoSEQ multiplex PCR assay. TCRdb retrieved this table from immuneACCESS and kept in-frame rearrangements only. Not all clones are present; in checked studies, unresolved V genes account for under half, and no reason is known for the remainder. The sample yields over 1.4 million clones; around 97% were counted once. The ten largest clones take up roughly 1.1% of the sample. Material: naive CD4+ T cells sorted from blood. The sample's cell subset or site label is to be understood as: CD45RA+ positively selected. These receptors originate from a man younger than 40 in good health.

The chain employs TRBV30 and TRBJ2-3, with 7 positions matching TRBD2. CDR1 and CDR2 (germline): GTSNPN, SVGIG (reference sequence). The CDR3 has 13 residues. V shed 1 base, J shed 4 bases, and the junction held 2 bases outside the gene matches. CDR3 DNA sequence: TGTGCCTGGAGTGGGGGGAGGGCAGATACGCAGTATTTT. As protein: CAWSGGRADTQYF.

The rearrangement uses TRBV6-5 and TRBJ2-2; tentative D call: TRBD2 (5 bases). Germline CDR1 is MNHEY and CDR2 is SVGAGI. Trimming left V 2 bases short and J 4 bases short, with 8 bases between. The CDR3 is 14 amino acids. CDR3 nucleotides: TGTGCCAGCAGTTACCTACGGGGCACCGGGGAGCTGTTTTTT. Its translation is CASSYLRGTGELFF.

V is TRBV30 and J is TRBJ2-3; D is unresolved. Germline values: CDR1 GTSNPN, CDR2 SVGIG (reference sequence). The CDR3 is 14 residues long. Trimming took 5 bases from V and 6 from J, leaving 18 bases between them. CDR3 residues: CAWGVGRPADTQYF. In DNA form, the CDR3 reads TGTGCCTGGGGGGTCGGGCGTCCAGCGGATACGCAGTATTTT.

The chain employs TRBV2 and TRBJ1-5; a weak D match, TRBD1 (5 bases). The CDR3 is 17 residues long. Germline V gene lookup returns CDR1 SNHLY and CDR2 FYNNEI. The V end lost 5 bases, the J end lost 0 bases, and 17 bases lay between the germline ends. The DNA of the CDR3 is TGTGCCAGCAGTCTCCCGGGGCTAGGGTATAGCAATCAGCCCCAGCATTTT. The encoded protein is CASSLPGLGYSNQPQHF.

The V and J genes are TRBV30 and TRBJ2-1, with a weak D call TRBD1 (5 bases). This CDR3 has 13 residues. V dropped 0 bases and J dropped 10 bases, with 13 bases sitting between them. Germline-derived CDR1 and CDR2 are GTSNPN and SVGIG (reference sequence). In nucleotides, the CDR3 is TGTGCCTGGAGTGTTCTTCGACAGTTGGAGCAGTTCTTC. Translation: CAWSVLRQLEQFF.